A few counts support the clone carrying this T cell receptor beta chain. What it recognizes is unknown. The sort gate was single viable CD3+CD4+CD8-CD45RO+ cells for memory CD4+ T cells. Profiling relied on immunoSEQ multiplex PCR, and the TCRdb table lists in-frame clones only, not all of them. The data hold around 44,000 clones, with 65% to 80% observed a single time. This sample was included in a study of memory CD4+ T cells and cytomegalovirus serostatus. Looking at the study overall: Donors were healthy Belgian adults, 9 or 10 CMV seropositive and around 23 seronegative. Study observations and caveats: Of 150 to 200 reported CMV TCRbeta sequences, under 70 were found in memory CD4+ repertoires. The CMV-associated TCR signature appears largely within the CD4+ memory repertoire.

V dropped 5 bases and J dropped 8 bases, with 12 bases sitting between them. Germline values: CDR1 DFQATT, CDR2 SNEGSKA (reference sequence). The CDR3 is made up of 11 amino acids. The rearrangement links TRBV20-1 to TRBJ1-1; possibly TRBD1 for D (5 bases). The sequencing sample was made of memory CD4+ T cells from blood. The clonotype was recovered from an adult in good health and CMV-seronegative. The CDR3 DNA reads TGCAGTGCTCTAGGGGACCCCGAAGCTTTCTTT. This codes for CSALGDPEAFF.